What follows are 18 T cell receptor beta chains derived from one specimen sequenced in a study of Graves' ophthalmopathy and Graves' hyperthyroidism. RNA transcripts yielded amplified TCR beta CDR3 regions. The first round was an RT-PCR with HTBI primers, and the second round was a multiplex PCR. A single record per CDR3 protein comes from TCRdb applying MiXCR to the multiplex PCR reads. The sample includes 170,000 or so distinct CDR3 sequences, approximately 38% of them seen just once. Input material: peripheral blood. The receptors shown here come from a middle-aged woman with Graves' ophthalmopathy.

The rearrangement links TRBV12-3 or TRBV12-4 to TRBJ2-7, with D tentatively TRBD2 (6 bases). The V and J ends lost 5 bases and 3 bases respectively, with 14 bases between them. This CDR3 spans 14 amino acids. This chain's CDR3 is CASSPNPGSYEQYF. The CDR3 DNA reads TGTGCCAGCAGTCCGAACCCCGGGAGCTACGAGCAGTACTTC.

At least ten counts were recorded for this clonotype. J is TRBJ1-5 and V is TRBV7-8; no clear D. Germline V gives CDR1 SGHVS, CDR2 FQNEAQ. Trimming pared 1 base from V and 3 bases from J, leaving 7 bases between. The CDR3 sequence is 14 residues long. DNA of the CDR3: TGTGCCAGCAGCTTAGAACTATACAATCAGCCCCAGCATTTT. Amino acid sequence: CASSLELYNQPQHF. The complete variable domain, with remaining parts taken from reference TRBV7-8 and TRBJ1-5, reads GAGVSQSPRYKVAKRGQDVALRCDPISGHVSLFWYQQALGQGPEFLTYFQNEAQLDKSGLPSDRFFAERPEGSVSTLKIQRTQQEDSAVYLCASSLELYNQPQHFGDGTRLSIL.

Many counts were recorded for this clonotype. The junction and the germline gene differ at one end; a read error may be behind it. The chain couples TRBV5-1 to TRBJ2-5, with 9 bases lining up with TRBD2. This CDR3 has 14 amino acids. CDR1 SGHRS and CDR2 YFSETQ come from the germline V gene. CDR3 sequence reads: CASSTSGGREAQYF. Written as DNA, the CDR3 is TGCGCCAGCAGTACAAGCGGGGGGAGAGAGGCCCAGTACTTC.

This rearrangement joins TRBV7-3 to TRBJ1-5, with unresolved D. V was shortened by 5 bases and J by 0 bases, with 17 bases between the two germline ends. This CDR3 is 17 amino acids long. CDR1 is SGHTA and CDR2 is FQGTGA in the germline V gene. The CDR3 sequence: CASSLREGGLSNQPQHF. In nucleotides, the CDR3 is TGTGCCAGCAGCCTTCGGGAGGGTGGCCTTAGCAATCAGCCCCAGCATTTT.

Many counts were recorded for this clonotype. This rearrangement joins TRBV6-2 or TRBV6-3 to TRBJ1-5; perhaps TRBD1 as D (6 bases). V was clipped by 6 bases and J by 1 base, with 13 bases between them. CDR1 and CDR2 from the germline V gene are MNHEY and SVGEGT. This CDR3 spans 15 amino acids. CDR3 nucleotide sequence: TGTGCCAGCAGAACCAACAGGGACAGCAATCAGCCCCAGCATTTT. This encodes CASRTNRDSNQPQHF.

The chain uses TRBV6-2 or TRBV6-3 and TRBJ1-6; maybe TRBD1 (5 bases). The CDR3 sequence is 17 residues long. The V and J ends lost 5 bases and 1 base respectively, with 15 bases between them. Germline V gene sequence: CDR1 MNHEY, CDR2 SVGEGT. The CDR3: CASSPSGGRSYNSPLHF. The CDR3 DNA is TGTGCCAGCAGTCCCAGCGGGGGGAGGTCCTATAATTCACCCCTCCACTTT.

The V gene is TRBV28, the J gene TRBJ2-4; possible D gene TRBD1, 6 bases. The CDR3 sequence is 15 residues long. Trimming shortened V by 5 bases and J by 1 base, and 12 bases separated the two germline ends. Germline assignment: CDR1 MDHEN and CDR2 SYDVKM. The CDR3 loop is CASSGRGGAKNIQYF. The CDR3 DNA is TGTGCCAGCAGTGGCAGGGGTGGTGCCAAAAACATTCAGTACTTC. Based on the CDR3 plus reference TRBV28 and TRBJ2-4, the full variable domain is DVKVTQSSRYLVKRTGEKVFLECVQDMDHENMFWYRQDPGLGLRLIYFSYDVKMKEKGDIPEGYSVSREKKERFSLILESASTNQTSMYLCASSGRGGAKNIQYFGAGTRLSVL.

This clonotype has at least ten counts. The chain links TRBV6-5 to TRBJ1-1; the match to TRBD1 covers 9 bases. Germline loops: CDR1 MNHEY, CDR2 SVGAGI. The CDR3 extends over 13 amino acids. The V and J ends lost 7 bases and 1 base, in that order; junction bases with no gene match: 1. The chain's CDR3 is CASNRGRNTEAFF. The CDR3 region has the DNA TGTGCCAGCAACAGGGGGCGGAACACTGAAGCTTTCTTT.

This clonotype was observed at least ten times. This sequence joins TRBV15 and TRBJ2-4, with D unresolved. V lost 0 bases and J lost 0, with 12 bases in between. The CDR3 is made up of 17 amino acids. Germline loops: CDR1 LNHNV, CDR2 YYDKDF (reference sequence). The CDR3 DNA follows: TGTGCCACCAGCAGAGATCGAGGATACTTAGCCAAAAACATTCAGTACTTC. Translated: CATSRDRGYLAKNIQYF.

The gene calls are TRBV6-1 and TRBJ2-4; no definite D call. The CDR3 is 14 amino acids. The V end was cut by 7 bases, the J end by 3 bases, with 13 bases between. Per the germline V gene, CDR1 is MNHNS and CDR2 is SASEGT. Written as DNA, the CDR3 is TGTGCCAGCAATAATTGGTCAGGCAAAAACATTCAGTACTTC. The encoded protein is CASNNWSGKNIQYF.

This clonotype was detected ten times or more. This rearrangement joins TRBV15 to TRBJ2-5; TRBD2 matches 8 bases. Trimming cost V 1 base and J 2 bases; bases outside gene matches: 3. CDR1 and CDR2 from the germline V gene are LNHNV and YYDKDF (reference sequence). The CDR3 is 15 residues long. The CDR3 region is CATSRGGTSQETQYF. CDR3 sequence (DNA): TGTGCCACCAGCAGAGGTGGGACTAGTCAAGAGACCCAGTACTTC.

This clonotype has a count of ten or more. The V gene is TRBV19, the J gene TRBJ1-1; D unclear. Germline-derived CDR1 and CDR2 are LNHDA and SQIVND (reference sequence). The length of the CDR3 is 13 residues. Trimming shortened V by 4 bases and J by 0 bases, and 6 bases separated the two germline ends. The CDR3 reads CASSNSMNTEAFF. The CDR3 DNA reads as TGTGCCAGTAGTAACAGTATGAACACTGAAGCTTTCTTT.

This clonotype was detected ten times or more. This chain links TRBV2 with TRBJ1-1, with 7 bases identical to TRBD1. Germline V gives CDR1 SNHLY, CDR2 FYNNEI. The CDR3 covers 13 residues. Losses at the gene ends were 6 bases for V and 10 bases for J; bases not matched to a gene: 11. CDR3: CASRGTGVGGAFF. For the CDR3, the DNA is TGTGCCAGCAGGGGAACAGGGGTTGGAGGAGCTTTCTTT.

The V call is TRBV6-1, the J call TRBJ1-5; TRBD1 matches 7 bases. This CDR3 region has 14 residues. CDR1 and CDR2 (germline): MNHNS, SASEGT. The V segment lost 7 bases and the J segment 4 bases; nucleotides outside the gene matches: 7. CDR3 nucleotide sequence: TGTGCCAGCATCACCGGGGACAGAAATCAGCCCCAGCATTTT. It codes for CASITGDRNQPQHF.

The rearrangement links TRBV6-2 or TRBV6-3 to TRBJ2-5, with D possibly being TRBD1 or TRBD2 (6 bases each). V dropped 2 bases and J dropped 2 bases, with 9 bases sitting between them. This CDR3 is built from 14 residues. CDR1 and CDR2 from the germline V gene are MNHEY and SVGEGT. The DNA of the CDR3 is TGTGCCAGCAGTTACCAGGGGACTCAAGAGACCCAGTACTTC. Its translation is CASSYQGTQETQYF.

This clonotype was seen ten or more times. The CDR3 sequence is CASSPTDEQYF. CDR3 DNA: TGTGCCAGCTCACCAACGGACGAGCAGTACTTC. The rearrangement joins TRBV18 to TRBJ2-7; D is unclear. CDR3 length: 11 residues. V lost 2 bases and J lost 5, with 4 bases in between. The germline V gene encodes CDR1 KGHSH and CDR2 LQKENI.

This clonotype was seen ten or more times. The CDR3 region has the DNA TGTGCCAGCAGTTTACGGACAGGGTATAATTCACCCCTCCACTTT. Residues: CASSLRTGYNSPLHF. This chain uses TRBV27 with TRBJ1-6; 8 positions agree with TRBD1. The CDR3 has 15 amino acids. Trimming took 2 bases from V and 4 from J; bases not matched to a gene: 1. CDR1 and CDR2 from the germline V gene are MNHEY and SMNVEV (reference sequence).

This clonotype was found many times. The chain is built from TRBV4-1 and TRBJ2-7; TRBD1 agrees at 9 bases. The germline V gene encodes CDR1 MGHRA and CDR2 YSYEKL. With 4 bases clipped from V and 1 base from J, the junction kept 5 bases outside the gene matches. CDR3 size: 15 residues. The CDR3 loop is CASSPGQGPSYEQYF. The CDR3 nucleotides read TGCGCCAGCAGCCCTGGACAGGGGCCATCCTACGAGCAGTACTTC.